This T cell receptor beta chain originates from a study of blood T cell repertoires in COVID-19. Germline CDR1 is MNHNS and CDR2 is SASEGT. V was pared by 0 bases and J by 7 bases, with 16 bases between. The CDR3 loop spans 15 amino acids. Data came from immunoSEQ multiplex PCR; TCRdb stores just in-frame clones and leaves some out. The data contain 110,000 to 150,000 clones, approximately 81% of them singletons. The source material was peripheral blood. The clonotype originates from a human donor in a cohort sampled during active COVID-19. V is TRBV6-1 and J is TRBJ2-7, with D perhaps TRBD2 (5 bases). The CDR3: CASSEALTTMGEQYF. DNA for the CDR3: TGTGCCAGCAGTGAAGCGCTGACTACCATGGGGGAGCAGTACTTC.